A single sample gave rise to the 20 T cell receptor beta chains below, sequenced in a study of control samples from healthy donors and cancer patients. Measured with immunoSEQ multiplex PCR; TCRdb has only the in-frame clones, and not every one. This table holds under 150,000 clones, 85% to 95% found once. The sample taken for sequencing was PBMCs. These receptors were collected from a man aged 50-60 years with head and neck cancer.

CDR3 region: CASSPGWSDRQNTEAFF. The CDR3 DNA sequence: TGTGCCAGCTCACCGGGATGGTCGGACAGGCAGAACACTGAAGCTTTCTTT. The gene calls are TRBV18 and TRBJ1-1; 7 bases fit TRBD1. CDR3 length: 17 residues. Germline trimming cut 3 bases from V and 1 base from J; bases unmatched to any gene: 11. The germline CDR1 and CDR2 sequences are KGHSH and LQKENI.

A single count supports this clone. The chain recombines TRBV7-9 with TRBJ2-2; TRBD2 matches 9 bases. Germline values: CDR1 SEHNR, CDR2 FQNEAQ (reference sequence). The junction had 9 bases not matched to a gene; V was cut back by 3 bases and J by 4 bases. The CDR3 has 17 amino acids. CDR3 loop: CASSLGSRGGSTGELFF. CDR3 DNA: TGTGCCAGCAGCTTGGGCTCGCGGGGGGGATCCACCGGGGAGCTGTTTTTT.

The chain couples TRBV7-2 to TRBJ2-5; the match to TRBD2 covers 7 bases. Germline trimming cut 3 bases from V and 4 bases from J; bases unmatched to any gene: 5. The CDR3 has 14 residues. Germline-derived CDR1 and CDR2 are SGHTA and FQGNSA. CDR3 nucleotides: TGTGCCAGCAGCTTCCGAGCGGGGTTAGAGACCCAGTACTTC. It codes for CASSFRAGLETQYF.

The V gene is TRBV30, the J gene TRBJ2-7, with D possibly being TRBD2 (6 bases). The CDR3 runs to 14 residues. V lost 4 bases, J lost 2 bases, and 15 bases lay in between. The germline CDR1 and CDR2 sequences are GTSNPN and SVGIG (reference sequence). CDR3 coding DNA: TGTGCCTGGACCCCGCACTCGGGGGCCTACGAGCAGTACTTC. Encoded protein: CAWTPHSGAYEQYF.

The chain links TRBV11-2 to TRBJ2-7; 15 bases are shared with TRBD2. The V and J ends lost 4 bases and 2 bases, in that order; junction bases with no gene match: 3. This CDR3 is 16 amino acids long. CDR1 is SGHAT, CDR2 FQNNGV, per germline. As DNA, the CDR3 is TGTGCCAGCAGCTGGGGACTAGCGGGGGGACCCTACGAGCAGTACTTC. This encodes CASSWGLAGGPYEQYF. Looking up the rest from reference TRBV11-2 and TRBJ2-7 gives the full variable domain: EAGVAQSPRYKIIEKRQSVAFWCNPISGHATLYWYQQILGQGPKLLIQFQNNGVVDDSQLPKDRFSAERLKGVDSTLKIQPAKLEDSAVYLCASSWGLAGGPYEQYFGPGTRLTVT.

This sequence joins TRBV2 and TRBJ1-2; 7 bases match TRBD1. The CDR3 consists of 14 residues. V trimming: 5 bases; J trimming: 2 bases; junction bases outside the gene matches: 5. CDR1 and CDR2 from the germline V gene are SNHLY and FYNNEI. The CDR3 here is CASSPPGQNYGYTF. Here the CDR3 DNA reads TGTGCCAGCAGTCCCCCGGGACAGAACTATGGCTACACCTTC.

The chain carries TRBV9 and TRBJ2-7, with 9 bases aligning to TRBD1. There are 12 residues in the CDR3. Per the germline V gene, CDR1 is SGDLS and CDR2 is YYNGEE. With 8 bases clipped from V and 3 bases from J, the junction kept 3 bases outside the gene matches. The CDR3 loop reads CARTDRGYEQYF. The DNA of the CDR3 is TGTGCCAGGACGGACAGGGGCTACGAGCAGTACTTC. Together with reference TRBV9 and TRBJ2-7, the CDR3 gives the full variable domain: DSGVTQTPKHLITATGQRVTLRCSPRSGDLSVYWYQQSLDQGLQFLIQYYNGEERAKGNILERFSAQQFPDLHSELNLSSLELGDSALYFCARTDRGYEQYFGPGTRLTVT.

The chain uses TRBV5-4 and TRBJ2-7; possibly TRBD2 for D (7 bases). The CDR3 is made up of 16 amino acids. CDR1 is SGHNT and CDR2 is YYREEE in the germline V gene (reference sequence). Trimming took 3 bases from V and 0 from J, leaving 16 bases between them. The CDR3 sequence is CASSWGGGSSSYEQYF. CDR3 nucleotide sequence: TGTGCCAGCAGCTGGGGAGGGGGGTCGAGCTCCTACGAGCAGTACTTC. The whole variable domain, filled in from reference TRBV5-4 and TRBJ2-7, reads ETGVTQSPTHLIKTRGQQVTLRCSSQSGHNTVSWYQQALGQGPQFIFQYYREEENGRGNFPPRFSGLQFPNYSSELNVNALELDDSALYLCASSWGGGSSSYEQYFGPGTRLTVT.

This sequence joins TRBV4-3 and TRBJ1-1; no reliable D call. This CDR3 contains 15 residues. V dropped 0 bases and J dropped 4 bases, with 12 bases sitting between them. Germline V gene lookup returns CDR1 LGHNA and CDR2 YSLEER. CDR3 DNA: TGCGCCAGCAGCCAAGACCCTGGAGGTAGCACTGAAGCTTTCTTT. Its protein product is CASSQDPGGSTEAFF.

This sequence joins TRBV9 and TRBJ1-6; 9 bases fit TRBD1. CDR3 length: 15 amino acids. Germline lookup yields CDR1 SGDLS and CDR2 YYNGEE. The J segment lost 7 bases and the V segment lost 0 bases, leaving 2 bases of the junction unmatched. The CDR3, as DNA: TGTGCCAGCAGCGTAGAGGACAGGGGAAATTCACCCCTCCACTTT. This sequence encodes CASSVEDRGNSPLHF. The full variable domain, in which reference TRBV9 and TRBJ1-6 provide the parts outside the CDR3, is DSGVTQTPKHLITATGQRVTLRCSPRSGDLSVYWYQQSLDQGLQFLIQYYNGEERAKGNILERFSAQQFPDLHSELNLSSLELGDSALYFCASSVEDRGNSPLHFGNGTRLTVT.

Turning to this clone: The sample has other DNA sequences that encode this CDR3 too. The gene calls are TRBV9 and TRBJ1-1; tentatively, D is TRBD1 (5 bases). CDR3 length: 15 residues. The V gene's germline CDR1 is SGDLS and CDR2 YYNGEE. V was shortened by 0 bases and J by 1 base, with 10 bases between the two germline ends. The CDR3 DNA reads TGTGCCAGCAGCGTAGTCGGGGGTTCGAACACTGAAGCTTTCTTT. Encoded protein: CASSVVGGSNTEAFF.

The J gene is TRBJ2-1, the V gene TRBV5-1, with D perhaps matching TRBD1 (7 bases). Germline values: CDR1 SGHRS, CDR2 YFSETQ. The CDR3 has 15 residues. Trimming left V 7 bases short and J 4 bases short, with 18 bases between. In nucleotides, the CDR3 is TGCGCCAGCGGCCCGGGGCAGGGGGGATACAATGAGCAGTTCTTC. It encodes CASGPGQGGYNEQFF.

The chain's CDR3 is CAKRPELGSPLHF. CDR3 in DNA: TGTGCCAAAAGGCCGGAGTTGGGTTCACCCCTCCACTTT. The V call is TRBV2, the J call TRBJ1-6; unclear D gene. Germline V gene sequence: CDR1 SNHLY, CDR2 FYNNEI. This CDR3 contains 13 residues. V lost 10 bases and J lost 9, with 16 bases in between. Variable domain in full (rest from reference TRBV2 and TRBJ1-6): EPEVTQTPSHQVTQMGQEVILRCVPISNHLYFYWYRQILGQKVEFLVSFYNNEISEKSEIFDDQFSVERPDGSNFTLKIRSTKLEDSAMYFCAKRPELGSPLHFGNGTRLTVT.

The V gene is TRBV24-1, the J gene TRBJ1-5; D gene uncertain. Trimming removed 9 bases at V and 0 bases at J, with 5 bases between. Germline V lookup: CDR1 KGHDR, CDR2 SFDVKD. The CDR3 loop spans 12 amino acids. In DNA form, the CDR3 reads TGTGCCACCTCAAATAGCAATCAGCCCCAGCATTTT. This encodes CATSNSNQPQHF.

V is TRBV10-1 and J is TRBJ2-3; 8 nucleotides match TRBD2. The CDR3 length is 18 residues. The germline V gene encodes CDR1 WNHNN and CDR2 SYGVQD (reference sequence). V was clipped by 3 bases and J by 4 bases; unmatched bases: 15. The chain's CDR3 is CASSDTPGGPECPDTQYF. The CDR3 nucleotides are TGCGCCAGCAGTGACACTCCGGGGGGGCCTGAGTGTCCAGATACGCAGTATTTT.

The chain couples TRBV28 to TRBJ1-4, with D possibly matching TRBD1 (5 bases). The V and J ends lost 6 bases and 11 bases respectively, with 16 bases between them. The CDR3 consists of 13 residues. Germline CDR1 is MDHEN and CDR2 is SYDVKM. The CDR3 region is CASRGGVDLKLFF. CDR3 nucleotides: TGTGCCAGCAGGGGAGGGGTTGATCTGAAACTGTTTTTT.

This rearrangement joins TRBV19 to TRBJ2-3, with D uncertain. The CDR3 loop spans 12 amino acids. Germline V gives CDR1 LNHDA, CDR2 SQIVND (reference sequence). The V end was cut by 5 bases, the J end by 2 bases, with 5 bases between. DNA for the CDR3: TGTGCCAGTAGTTCGTACACAGATACGCAGTATTTT. Translated: CASSSYTDTQYF.

In the case of this clone: The junction departs from germline at one end; a sequencing error may be responsible. V usage is TRBV2 and J usage is TRBJ2-3, with 12 nucleotides matching TRBD2. The CDR3 has 12 residues. CDR1 SNHLY and CDR2 FYNNEI come from the germline V gene. Written as DNA, the CDR3 is TGTGCCAGCAGTGGACTAGCGGGGGAGTCAGGGTTT. This encodes CASSGLAGESGF.

This clone turned up a few times. V gene TRBV20-1 combines with J gene TRBJ2-1, with D unresolved. V lost 7 bases and J 12 bases, leaving 10 bases between the germline ends. The germline V gene encodes CDR1 DFQATT and CDR2 SNEGSKA (reference sequence). There are 9 residues in the CDR3. CDR3 DNA sequence: TGCAGTGTCTCCGGCGGGCAGTTCTTC. It specifies CSVSGGQFF.

This clone has a single count. The junction departs from germline at one end; a sequencing error may be responsible. This CDR3 reads CATSEQGTQYF. Here the CDR3 DNA reads TGTGCCACCAGTGAACAAGGGACCCAGTACTTC. The chain carries TRBV24-1 and TRBJ2-5; D remains unclear. The length of the CDR3 is 11 residues. The germline V gene has CDR1 KGHDR and CDR2 SFDVKD.